This TCR beta chain was captured in a study of vaccination and CD4 T cells after COVID-19 (dated by TCRdb to between 2022 and 2023). Regarding the study in general: Convalescent patients had a positive SARS-CoV-2 result on nasal swab PCR, and of these patients, nine had mild disease and one had severe disease. Post-vaccine blood samples were collected a median of around 10 weeks after the second vaccine dose, ranging from roughly 12 to 241 days. The convalescent cohort comprised six males and four females, including two Hispanic individuals, seven Caucasians, two Asians and one multiracial person. The spike-specific CD4+ TCR repertoire was compared before and after mRNA vaccination in approximately ten COVID-19 convalescent patients and a few infection-naive healthy vaccine recipients. Each participant got two doses of either the Pfizer-BioNTech BNT162b2 vaccine (n=8) or the Moderna mRNA-1273 vaccine (n=2). As controls, cultures received a CEFX viral epitope pool (the positive control), an HIV-1 Nef peptide pool (the negative control), or no peptide at all. For stimulating the cultures, overlapping spike peptide pools were used, derived from SARS-CoV-2 as well as from the common cold coronaviruses HCoV-NL63, HCoV-OC43 and HCoV-229E. Post-COVID blood samples were collected from convalescent patients a median of roughly 100 days after diagnosis, with a range of roughly 35 to 170 days. General findings and caveats noted by the study authors: An increase in the median number of SARS-CoV-2-reactive clonotypes from some 20 after infection to roughly 38 after vaccination was observed, but the change was not found to be significant. In convalescent patients, a median around 89% of post-vaccine SARS-CoV-2-reactive clones were detected only after vaccination, suggesting vaccine-specific priming. The study included relatively few convalescent patients and did not analyze early timepoints after natural infection. Of the vaccine-specific clones in convalescent patients, 304 of 307, or nearly all, reacted only to SARS-CoV-2 spike and did not cross-react with common cold coronaviruses.

About this clonotype: No antigen is known for it. No base quality information exists; no much larger clone differs at one position.

Looking up the germline V gene yields CDR1 MGHDK and CDR2 SYGVNS. From the cysteine up to the phenylalanine, the CDR3 has a length of 14 residues. CDR3 DNA is the only sequence kept; it has 42 bases, read in frame from the first base. V is cut back by 5 bases and J by 9 bases, with 7 bases in the junction unmatched. The library relied on PCR. At the Johns Hopkins FTIC core, DNA from the cultured CD4+ T cells underwent TCR sequencing with the Oncomine TCR Beta short-read assay. Genomic DNA was extracted from the cultured CD4+ T cells with the QIAamp micro DNA kit. Oncomine TCR Beta libraries from cultured CD4+ T cells were pooled with unique dual indexes and sequenced on an Illumina iSeq 100. The original pipeline was this. Non-productive sequences were removed, and CDR3s not starting with C, not ending with F or W, or shorter than 7 amino acids were discarded. Antigen-specific clonotypes were identified using the MANAFEST web application through comparison of peptide-stimulated wells with reference and other culture wells. An FDR below 0.05, an odds ratio above 5, and a productive frequency above 0.1% in at least two of three replicate wells were required for clones to be considered positive. A clonotype was classed as cross-reactive if the clonotype showed significant expansion both in SARS-CoV-2 spike wells and in at least one common cold coronavirus spike condition. CDR3 homology was assessed with Levenshtein distances (stringdist) and unrooted phylogenetic trees (ape) in R version 3.6.1. TCRdb reprocessed the public reads (quality trimming at Q25 with fastp, clone calling with MiXCR) and kept in-frame beta chains. Here each entry gathers all rows of one CDR3 protein and keeps the most common genes and DNA. The V and J calls and clone size are TCRdb's, not the authors'. This sample has thousands of distinct CDR3 sequences in its table, and 55% of those were observed once. More than 40% of the sample is taken by the ten largest.

Explained via the paper, the treatment or condition label denotes: roughly 11-day PBMC culture with coronavirus spike peptide pools or control peptides (ViraFEST assay). The ViraFEST assay was used in the study, in which antigen-specific T cells were expanded with peptide pools and expanded clonotypes were subsequently identified by TCR sequencing. The convalescent patients' positive SARS-CoV-2 PCR tests fell between March and December 2020, which was before the Alpha, Beta and Delta variants emerged in the United States. Each well held roughly 2 million PBMCs cultured in IMDM containing around 5% human AB serum and around 10 IU/ml IL-2, with 10 ug/ml peptide pools added. On days 3 and 7, half of the culture medium was replaced with fresh IL-2-containing medium. After 10 days of culture, CD4+ T cells were isolated by negative selection with the EasySep CD4+ T cell isolation kit. Ficoll-Paque Plus gradient centrifugation was used to isolate PBMCs from whole blood, and the isolated PBMCs were then either used fresh or cryopreserved at -140C. Triplicate wells were generally used for each culture condition.

Sequenced material: CD4+ T cells from blood, cultured in vitro. Here the chain combines TRBV25-1 and TRBJ1-6; 7 bases in the middle match TRBD1. This TCR came from a human donor who had recovered from COVID-19. The CDR3 region: CASSSTGEASPLHF. In nucleotide form, the sequence is TGTGCCAGCAGTTCTACAGGGGAAGCTTCACCCCTCCACTTT.